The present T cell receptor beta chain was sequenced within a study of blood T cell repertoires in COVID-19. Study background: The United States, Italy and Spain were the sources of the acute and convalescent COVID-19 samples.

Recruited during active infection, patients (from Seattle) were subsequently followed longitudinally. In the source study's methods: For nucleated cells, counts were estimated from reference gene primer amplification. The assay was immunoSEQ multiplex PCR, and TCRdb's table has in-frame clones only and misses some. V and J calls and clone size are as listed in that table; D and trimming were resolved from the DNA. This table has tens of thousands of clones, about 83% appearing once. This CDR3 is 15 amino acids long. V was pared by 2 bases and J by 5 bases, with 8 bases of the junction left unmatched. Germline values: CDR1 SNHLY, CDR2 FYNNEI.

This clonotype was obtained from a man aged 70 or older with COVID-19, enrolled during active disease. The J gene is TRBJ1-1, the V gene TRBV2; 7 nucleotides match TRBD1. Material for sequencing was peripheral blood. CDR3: CASSEFGQVFTEAFF. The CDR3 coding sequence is TGTGCCAGCAGTGAATTCGGACAGGTTTTTACTGAAGCTTTCTTT.